This T cell receptor beta chain emerged from a study of control samples from healthy donors and cancer patients. CDR1 is SGHKS and CDR2 is YYEKEE in the germline V gene (reference sequence). CDR3 length: 16 amino acids. Trimming removed 2 bases at V and 4 bases at J, with 17 bases between. The repertoire was sequenced with immunoSEQ multiplex PCR; TCRdb's copy has only in-frame clones and lacks some. This table has about 170,000 clones, around 88% appearing once. The specimen sequenced was blood. J is TRBJ2-3 and V is TRBV5-5, with D possibly being TRBD1 (5 bases). The sequence derives from a woman aged 25 to 39 in good health. CDR3 bases: TGTGCCAGCAGCTTATCCCTCTGGCAGGGCGCAGATACGCAGTATTTT. It specifies CASSLSLWQGADTQYF.